The TCR beta chain described here comes from a study of blood T cell repertoires in COVID-19. Study-level background: Samples of COVID-19 (acute and convalescent) were obtained from the United States, Italy and Spain. From T cells, B-cell-depleted T cells, or PBMCs came the material, which was cDNA or gDNA.

Per the authors' pipeline: Amplifying reference gene primers gave estimates of nucleated cell counts. Clones were read by immunoSEQ multiplex PCR, and TCRdb kept only the in-frame ones, dropping some. That table furnishes V, J and clone size, whereas the DNA furnished D and trimming. The sample contains approximately 88,000 clones, less than 85% of which appear only once. V was clipped by 8 bases and J by 0 bases; unmatched bases: 7. The germline V gene encodes CDR1 ENHRY and CDR2 SYGVKD. CDR3 length: 16 residues. Input material: peripheral blood. The clonotype was recovered from a man between 45 and 60 years old who had recovered from COVID-19. The rearrangement joins TRBV10-3 to TRBJ2-2, with 9 nucleotides matching TRBD2. CDR3 nucleotide sequence: TGTGCCATCGCCCGCGGGGGGGCTACGAACACCGGGGAGCTGTTTTTT. Residues: CAIARGGATNTGELFF.